These 8 T cell receptor beta chains came from one sample sequenced in a study of T-cell reconstitution after alpha-beta-depleted transplantation in children. Unique molecular identifiers were used to barcode this TCRbeta library. TCRdb redid the calling of the PCR reads with MiXCR, one entry per CDR3 protein. The table shows hundreds of thousands of distinct CDR3 sequences, with about 11% occurring only once. The sequencing used PBMCs from the stem cell graft donor, collected from the stem cell graft. The receptors were gathered from a human donor who donated a stem cell graft to a child with acute myeloid leukemia.

The J gene is TRBJ2-3, the V gene TRBV6-2 or TRBV6-3; 9 bases align to TRBD2. The CDR3 spans 16 residues. The germline CDR1 and CDR2 sequences are MNHEY and SVGEGT. The V gene end was trimmed by 6 bases and the J gene end by 8 bases; junction bases not matched to a gene: 15. The CDR3 is CASRRDSGSSSGTQYF. DNA of the CDR3: TGTGCCAGCAGGAGGGATAGCGGGAGTAGTTCCGGTACGCAGTATTTT.

This clonotype was counted a few times. The CDR3 ends on some other residue instead of the conserved phenylalanine or tryptophan, so this is likely a read error. It is unclear where the CDR3 begins or ends on the DNA, so no DNA is shown, and the CDR3 is as TCRdb lists it. The chain couples TRBV21-1 to TRBJ2-3; the table's D call, TRBD2, was not checked against the DNA. TRBV21-1 is described as a pseudogene. From its first to its last residue, the CDR3 has 18 amino acids. The CDR3 sequence: CASIPRARGRSLAGGEAP.

This clonotype was recorded many times. The chain recombines TRBV6-5 with TRBJ1-1, with D unclear. With 0 bases removed from V and 0 bases from J, the gap between germline ends came to 5 bases. From germline, CDR1 is MNHEY and CDR2 SVGAGI. CDR3 size: 14 residues. The CDR3, as DNA: TGTGCCAGCAGTTACTCAGGGATGAACACTGAAGCTTTCTTT. Translated: CASSYSGMNTEAFF.

This chain uses TRBV30 with TRBJ2-3; TRBD1 matches 7 bases. This CDR3 is built from 16 residues. Losses at the gene ends were 3 bases for V and 3 bases for J; bases not matched to a gene: 12. The germline gives CDR1 GTSNPN, CDR2 SVGIG (reference sequence). The CDR3 DNA sequence: TGTGCCTGGAGCCAGAACATGGCAGGGGGAACAGATACGCAGTATTTT. Residues: CAWSQNMAGGTDTQYF.

The table lists this clonotype with many counts. This chain uses TRBV15 with TRBJ2-7; 10 bases are shared with TRBD1. V lost 5 bases and J lost 1; bases outside the gene matches: 2. The germline V gene encodes CDR1 LNHNV and CDR2 YYDKDF (reference sequence). CDR3 length equals 14 residues. Here the CDR3 reads CATSVGQGSYEQYF. In DNA, the CDR3 is TGTGCCACCAGCGTGGGACAGGGGTCCTACGAGCAGTACTTC. Together with reference TRBV15 and TRBJ2-7, the CDR3 gives the full variable domain: DAMVIQNPRYQVTQFGKPVTLSCSQTLNHNVMYWYQQKSSQAPKLLFHYYDKDFNNEADTPDNFQSRRPNTSFCFLDIRSPGLGDTAMYLCATSVGQGSYEQYFGPGTRLTVT.

This clonotype was observed at least ten times. V is TRBV6-2 or TRBV6-3 and J is TRBJ1-5, with D possibly matching TRBD1 (5 bases). In germline, CDR1 is MNHEY, CDR2 SVGEGT. V was pared by 11 bases and J by 6 bases, with 11 bases between. The CDR3 sequence is 11 residues long. The CDR3 DNA reads as TGTGCCTCCCGCGGGGGTCAGCCCCAGCATTTT. This gives the protein CASRGGQPQHF.

Ten or more counts support this clonotype. The genes are TRBV28 and TRBJ2-1; 10 bases line up with TRBD1. This CDR3 comprises 15 residues. CDR1 and CDR2 from the germline V gene are MDHEN and SYDVKM. V was clipped by 6 bases and J by 8 bases; unmatched bases: 10. The CDR3 is CASSPGQGPLDEQFF. As DNA, the CDR3 is TGTGCCAGCAGCCCGGGACAGGGGCCTTTAGATGAGCAGTTCTTC.

A few counts support this clonotype. V is TRBV7-9 and J is TRBJ2-1; 13 bases are a match to TRBD2. J lost 8 bases, V lost 3 bases, and 4 bases had no gene match. CDR1 and CDR2 (germline): SEHNR, FQNEAQ (reference sequence). The CDR3 is 15 amino acids. The CDR3 nucleotides are TGTGCCAGCAGCTTTAGGACTAGCGGGAGTGATGAGCAGTTCTTC. Its translation is CASSFRTSGSDEQFF.